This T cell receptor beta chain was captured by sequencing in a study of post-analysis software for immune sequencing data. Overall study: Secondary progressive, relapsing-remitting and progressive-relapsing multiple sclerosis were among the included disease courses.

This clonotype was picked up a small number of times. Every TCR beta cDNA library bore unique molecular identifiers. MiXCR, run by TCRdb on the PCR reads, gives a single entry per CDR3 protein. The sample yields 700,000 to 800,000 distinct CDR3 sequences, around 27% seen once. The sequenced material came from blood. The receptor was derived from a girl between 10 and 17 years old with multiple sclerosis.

As DNA, the CDR3 is TGTGCCAGCAGTTACGGGCCCCGTATGAATGAGCAGTTCTTC. Its translation is CASSYGPRMNEQFF. This chain joins TRBV6-5 and TRBJ2-1; D ambiguous. CDR1 and CDR2 from the germline V gene are MNHEY and SVGAGI. The CDR3 totals 14 residues. The V end was cut by 2 bases, the J end by 7 bases, with 12 bases between.